What follows are 32 T cell receptor beta chains derived from one specimen sequenced in a study of T-cell reconstitution after alpha-beta-depleted transplantation in children. The TCRbeta library was prepared with unique molecular identifiers. TCRdb analysed the PCR reads with MiXCR anew, one entry per CDR3 protein. Of approximately 400,000 distinct CDR3 sequences in the sample, 15% to 20% were seen once. Specimen: PBMCs, mostly from graft donor cells, collected 360 days after TCRalphabeta/CD19-depleted stem cell transplant. These receptors were obtained from a boy younger than two who had a stem cell transplant for Wiskott-Aldrich syndrome, so the T cells may come from the graft donor.

This clonotype has more than one count but fewer than ten. In DNA, the CDR3 is TGTGCCAGCAGTCGGACAGGGGCGCAACCAGATACGCAGTATTTT. Its protein is CASSRTGAQPDTQYF. The chain carries TRBV7-6 and TRBJ2-3; 9 positions agree with TRBD1. The V gene's germline CDR1 is SGHVS and CDR2 FNYEAQ. Trimming cost V 6 bases and J 4 bases; bases outside gene matches: 8. This CDR3 comprises 15 residues.

The CDR3 nucleotides read TGTGCCAGCCGACTAGCGGGGGACAATGAGCAGTTCTTC. This sequence encodes CASRLAGDNEQFF. The chain uses TRBV25-1 and TRBJ2-1, with TRBD2 identical over 12 bases. Trimming at V came to 8 bases and at J to 5 bases, leaving 1 base not matched to a gene. Germline V gives CDR1 MGHDK, CDR2 SYGVNS. The CDR3 length is 13 residues.

V is TRBV7-2 and J is TRBJ1-1, with TRBD1 matching 8 bases. With 5 bases clipped from V and 4 bases from J, the junction kept 9 bases outside the gene matches. The germline CDR1 and CDR2 sequences are SGHTA and FQGNSA. This CDR3 spans 15 amino acids. DNA for the CDR3: TGTGCCAGCAGCCCCCGTCTGGACAGGGCCACTGAAGCTTTCTTT. This codes for CASSPRLDRATEAFF. The variable domain in full, completed from reference TRBV7-2 and TRBJ1-1, reads GAGVSQSPSNKVTEKGKDVELRCDPISGHTALYWYRQSLGQGLEFLIYFQGNSAPDKSGLPSDRFSAERTGGSVSTLTIQRTQQEDSAVYLCASSPRLDRATEAFFGQGTRLTVV.

This clonotype came up a few times. The chain uses TRBV7-2 and TRBJ2-3, with 7 bases lining up with TRBD2. Trimming cost V 3 bases and J 2 bases; bases outside gene matches: 8. The CDR3 contains 16 residues. Germline CDR1 is SGHTA and CDR2 is FQGNSA. CDR3 sequence reads: CASSFVLAASTDTQYF. In nucleotides, the CDR3 is TGTGCCAGCAGCTTCGTCCTAGCGGCGTCCACAGATACGCAGTATTTT.

The chain is built from TRBV12-3 or TRBV12-4 and TRBJ2-7, with D maybe TRBD2 (6 bases). The length of the CDR3 is 14 residues. Trimming shortened V by 6 bases and J by 2 bases, and 14 bases separated the two germline ends. The CDR3 sequence: CASRNSGLPYEQYF. CDR3 DNA sequence: TGTGCCAGCAGGAACTCGGGACTCCCCTACGAGCAGTACTTC.

A remark on this clonotype: One end of the junction fails to match germline, which may point to a read error. The chain has TRBV7-9 and TRBJ2-4, with D maybe TRBD1 (5 bases). The length of the CDR3 is 16 residues. Looked up from germline, CDR1 is SEHNR and CDR2 is FQNEAQ (reference sequence). CDR3 region: CASSLGPRLARNIQYF. CDR3 DNA: TGTGCCAGCAGCTTGGGGCCCCGATTAGCCAGAAACATTCAGTACTTC.

There are a few counts of this clonotype. The chain uses TRBV24-1 and TRBJ2-1, with 9 bases lining up with TRBD2. The CDR3 extends over 19 amino acids. Germline lookup yields CDR1 KGHDR and CDR2 SFDVKD. J was trimmed by 4 bases and V by 6 bases; bases with no gene match: 18. CDR3: CATSRAKVSGSALYNEQFF. The CDR3 region has the DNA TGTGCCACCAGTCGGGCTAAAGTTAGCGGGAGCGCCCTTTACAATGAGCAGTTCTTC.

This clonotype was observed many times. The V call is TRBV18, the J call TRBJ2-7; possible D gene TRBD1, 5 bases. Germline assignment: CDR1 KGHSH and CDR2 LQKENI. V was cut by 8 bases and J by 1 base, with 12 bases left in between. CDR3 length: 13 amino acids. CDR3 amino acids: CASSPQGSYEQYF. CDR3 DNA: TGTGCCAGCAGTCCTCAGGGATCCTACGAGCAGTACTTC.

This clonotype was observed a few times. The V gene is TRBV12-3 or TRBV12-4, the J gene TRBJ2-2; D is perhaps TRBD1 (6 bases). The CDR3 loop spans 16 amino acids. The germline V and J ends were trimmed by 4 bases and 4 bases, with 16 bases remaining between them. DNA of the CDR3: TGTGCCAGCAGTTACCGCTCCTCAGGGGCCACCGGGGAGCTGTTTTTT. Its protein is CASSYRSSGATGELFF.

This clonotype has only a few counts. The chain employs TRBV5-8 and TRBJ2-7, with a weak D call TRBD1 (5 bases). The V end was cut by 0 bases, the J end by 6 bases, with 10 bases between. Germline CDR1 and CDR2: SGHTS and YDEGEE. This CDR3 comprises 13 residues. Here the CDR3 reads CASSLEARGEQYF. The CDR3 DNA reads as TGTGCCAGCAGCTTGGAGGCTAGGGGCGAGCAGTACTTC.

This clonotype turned up a few times. The chain joins TRBV5-1 to TRBJ2-1; D is unresolved. The CDR3 consists of 15 residues. V gave up 0 bases and J gave up 0 bases, with 7 bases separating them. From germline, CDR1 is SGHRS and CDR2 YFSETQ. The CDR3 is CASSLGWTSYNEQFF. CDR3 nucleotide sequence: TGCGCCAGCAGCTTGGGATGGACCTCCTACAATGAGCAGTTCTTC. The whole variable domain, remainder taken from reference TRBV5-1 and TRBJ2-1, is KAGVTQTPRYLIKTRGQQVTLSCSPISGHRSVSWYQQTPGQGLQFLFEYFSETQRNKGNFPGRFSGRQFSNSRSEMNVSTLELGDSALYLCASSLGWTSYNEQFFGPGTRLTVL.

The V and J genes are TRBV12-3 or TRBV12-4 and TRBJ1-2, with unresolved D. V shed 0 bases and J shed 5 bases, with 7 bases lying between them. CDR3 length equals 13 residues. The CDR3: CASSLAWEYGYTF. In DNA form, the CDR3 reads TGTGCCAGCAGTTTAGCGTGGGAATATGGCTACACCTTC.

The genes are TRBV21-1 and TRBJ2-3; the DNA was not used to check the table's D call, TRBD1. TRBV21-1 is designated a pseudogene. The CDR3 loop spans 14 amino acids. The DNA for the CDR3 is TGTGCCACAGGACAGGGGGGATCCACAGATACGCAGTATTTT. Its translation is CATGQGGSTDTQYF.

The gene calls are TRBV11-2 and TRBJ1-3, with TRBD1 matching 8 bases. CDR1 and CDR2 from the germline V gene are SGHAT and FQNNGV. Trimming cost V 8 bases and J 7 bases; bases outside gene matches: 1. This CDR3 region has 11 residues. CDR3 sequence: CASRQGNTIYF. DNA for the CDR3: TGTGCCAGCCGACAGGGGAACACCATATATTTT. Drawing the rest from reference TRBV11-2 and TRBJ1-3, the complete variable domain is EAGVAQSPRYKIIEKRQSVAFWCNPISGHATLYWYQQILGQGPKLLIQFQNNGVVDDSQLPKDRFSAERLKGVDSTLKIQPAKLEDSAVYLCASRQGNTIYFGEGSWLTVV.

This clonotype was seen a few times. The chain uses TRBV5-1 and TRBJ2-4; D might be TRBD1 or TRBD2, each matching 5 bases. This CDR3 contains 12 residues. Germline V gene data show CDR1 as SGHRS and CDR2 as YFSETQ. V lost 4 bases and J 8 bases, leaving 10 bases between the germline ends. Here the CDR3 reads CASSDEGYIQYF. CDR3 sequence (DNA): TGCGCCAGCAGCGATGAGGGGTACATTCAGTACTTC. Using reference TRBV5-1 and TRBJ2-4 for the parts outside the CDR3, the full variable domain is KAGVTQTPRYLIKTRGQQVTLSCSPISGHRSVSWYQQTPGQGLQFLFEYFSETQRNKGNFPGRFSGRQFSNSRSEMNVSTLELGDSALYLCASSDEGYIQYFGAGTRLSVL.

This clonotype was observed at least ten times. The chain combines TRBV29-1 with TRBJ2-3, with 9 positions matching TRBD2. CDR3 size: 15 residues. Germline lookup yields CDR1 SQVTM and CDR2 ANQGSEA. With V trimmed by 4 bases and J by 0 bases, 5 bases remained unmatched. The CDR3 coding sequence is TGCAGCGTTGGGGGACTAGCTTTTAGCACAGATACGCAGTATTTT. Amino acid sequence: CSVGGLAFSTDTQYF.

The chain uses TRBV9 and TRBJ2-7, with 10 bases aligning to TRBD2. The V gene's germline CDR1 is SGDLS and CDR2 YYNGEE. The CDR3 loop spans 15 amino acids. V lost 0 bases to trimming and J lost 2 bases; unmatched junction nucleotides: 2. CDR3 nucleotides: TGTGCCAGCAGCGTAGAAGCGGGAGGGCCCTACGAGCAGTACTTC. This encodes CASSVEAGGPYEQYF.

The chain joins TRBV20-1 to TRBJ2-7; no firm D call. V was shortened by 3 bases and J by 3 bases, with 9 bases between the two germline ends. This CDR3 is built from 12 residues. Germline V gene data show CDR1 as DFQATT and CDR2 as SNEGSKA (reference sequence). The CDR3 spells CSARGTGYEQYF. CDR3 nucleotides: TGCAGTGCTAGGGGAACTGGCTACGAGCAGTACTTC.

The CDR3 DNA sequence: TGCAGCGTTGCAGGCGGAGCCCGTAACTATGGCTACACCTTC. This codes for CSVAGGARNYGYTF. This chain links TRBV29-1 with TRBJ1-2, with D uncertain. V gave up 4 bases and J gave up 1 base, with 13 bases separating them. In germline, CDR1 is SQVTM, CDR2 ANQGSEA. This CDR3 has 14 amino acids. The variable domain in full, with the rest retrieved from reference TRBV29-1 and TRBJ1-2, is SAVISQKPSRDICQRGTSLTIQCQVDSQVTMMFWYRQQPGQSLTLIATANQGSEATYESGFVIDKFPISRPNLTFSTLTVSNMSPEDSSIYLCSVAGGARNYGYTFGSGTRLTVV.

This clonotype showed up just a few times. This chain connects TRBV10-3 to TRBJ2-1; 8 nucleotides line up with TRBD2. Per germline, CDR1 ENHRY and CDR2 SYGVKD. V lost 7 bases to trimming and J lost 0 bases; unmatched junction nucleotides: 2. The CDR3 consists of 14 residues. CDR3 residues: CAIKREGSYNEQFF. CDR3 sequence (DNA): TGTGCCATCAAACGGGAGGGCTCCTACAATGAGCAGTTCTTC.

This clonotype turned up a few times. The J gene is TRBJ2-7, the V gene TRBV27; D unclear. Deletions cut 4 bases from V and 4 bases from J, with 20 bases between. There are 16 residues in the CDR3. Germline V gene data show CDR1 as MNHEY and CDR2 as SMNVEV (reference sequence). The CDR3 DNA sequence: TGTGCCAGCAGTTCACCTGGATCCCGGCCTGCTTACGAGCAGTACTTC. This codes for CASSSPGSRPAYEQYF.

Notes on this clonotype: The junction does not match germline at one end; this may be a read error. CDR3 sequence: CSARDGLAPYKMLF. CDR3 DNA sequence: TGCAGTGCTCGCGATGGACTAGCTCCTTATAAAATGCTCTTC. The chain carries TRBV20-1 and TRBJ2-1; 8 bases agree with TRBD2. CDR3 length equals 14 residues. Germline V lookup: CDR1 DFQATT, CDR2 SNEGSKA (reference sequence).

This rearrangement joins TRBV2 to TRBJ1-2; D call uncertain. The CDR3 has 11 residues. Germline V gene lookup returns CDR1 SNHLY and CDR2 FYNNEI. The germline V and J ends were trimmed by 10 bases and 7 bases, with 13 bases remaining between them. CDR3 sequence (DNA): TGTGCCATCGAGGAGGAGGGTGGCTACACCTTC. Translation: CAIEEEGGYTF.

This clonotype was seen only a few times. The chain combines TRBV11-2 with TRBJ2-2; weak D call: TRBD1 (5 bases). V shed 1 base and J shed 7 bases, with 10 bases lying between them. This CDR3 has 14 amino acids. Germline V gives CDR1 SGHAT, CDR2 FQNNGV. CDR3 sequence: CASSLGRANGELFF. For the CDR3, the DNA is TGTGCCAGCAGCTTAGGCAGGGCGAACGGGGAGCTGTTTTTT.

This clonotype was picked up a small number of times. The V call is TRBV6-2 or TRBV6-3, the J call TRBJ2-1, with 11 nucleotides matching TRBD2. This CDR3 has 22 residues. The V gene's germline CDR1 is MNHEY and CDR2 SVGEGT. The V segment lost 5 bases and the J segment 1 base; nucleotides outside the gene matches: 22. Written as DNA, the CDR3 is TGTGCCAGCAGTCAGAGGGACAGGGTTTTGACTAGCGGGACCAAATCCTACAATGAGCAGTTCTTC. This translates into CASSQRDRVLTSGTKSYNEQFF.

This clonotype was seen a few times. The chain has TRBV4-3 and TRBJ2-3; the match to TRBD2 covers 8 bases. The CDR3 is 15 residues long. CDR1 is LGHNA and CDR2 is YSLEER in the germline V gene. Unmatched junction bases numbered 10, after V lost 1 base and J lost 10 bases. The CDR3 DNA sequence: TGCGCCAGCAGCCAAGTAGCGGGACGCTCCCCACCGCAGTATTTT. Residues: CASSQVAGRSPPQYF.

This clonotype was recorded a few times. This chain connects TRBV4-3 to TRBJ2-1; D perhaps matches TRBD2 (5 bases). The CDR3 runs to 17 residues. CDR1 and CDR2 (germline): LGHNA, YSLEER. With 1 base removed from V and 5 bases from J, the gap between germline ends came to 18 bases. The CDR3 nucleotides read TGCGCCAGCAGCCAAGTGAAGCGGTCCCTCTCTCACAATGAGCAGTTCTTC. Protein sequence: CASSQVKRSLSHNEQFF.

The chain joins TRBV24-1 to TRBJ2-1, with D unresolved. Germline CDR1 KGHDR, CDR2 SFDVKD. V gave up 7 bases and J gave up 5 bases, with 8 bases separating them. This CDR3 comprises 12 residues. The CDR3 loop reads CATSASHNEQFF. As DNA, the CDR3 is TGTGCCACCAGCGCCAGTCACAATGAGCAGTTCTTC.

The gene calls are TRBV3-1 and TRBJ2-1; 7 nucleotides match TRBD2. V shed 0 bases and J 4 bases; nucleotides not matched to a gene: 12. Germline CDR1 LGHDT, CDR2 YNNKEL (reference sequence). This CDR3 comprises 18 residues. CDR3 nucleotide sequence: TGTGCCAGCAGCCAAGATTTAACTTGGCGGGAGAGTTACAATGAGCAGTTCTTC. Translated: CASSQDLTWRESYNEQFF.

V is TRBV5-1 and J is TRBJ2-1, with a weak D call TRBD1 (6 bases). Trimming left V 3 bases short and J 0 bases short, with 19 bases between. This CDR3 is built from 18 residues. Germline V gives CDR1 SGHRS, CDR2 YFSETQ. CDR3 nucleotide sequence: TGCGCCAGCAGCTCCGGACAGCCAATACGTCCCTCCTACAATGAGCAGTTCTTC. Translating gives CASSSGQPIRPSYNEQFF.

This clonotype was picked up many times. The chain uses TRBV9 and TRBJ2-3; maybe TRBD1 (6 bases). The CDR3 extends over 14 amino acids. V lost 4 bases and J lost 2, with 11 bases in between. The germline gives CDR1 SGDLS, CDR2 YYNGEE. The CDR3, as DNA: TGTGCCAGCAGCATCCGACAGGACACAGATACGCAGTATTTT. This gives the protein CASSIRQDTDTQYF.

The rearrangement uses TRBV28 and TRBJ1-6, with no clear D. The V gene's germline CDR1 is MDHEN and CDR2 SYDVKM. CDR3 length: 14 amino acids. V lost 7 bases and J 8 bases, leaving 15 bases between the germline ends. The CDR3 loop reads CASKRADDYSPLHF. In DNA form, the CDR3 reads TGTGCCAGCAAGAGAGCTGACGACTATTCACCCCTCCACTTT. Based on the CDR3 plus reference TRBV28 and TRBJ1-6, the full variable domain is DVKVTQSSRYLVKRTGEKVFLECVQDMDHENMFWYRQDPGLGLRLIYFSYDVKMKEKGDIPEGYSVSREKKERFSLILESASTNQTSMYLCASKRADDYSPLHFGNGTRLTVT.